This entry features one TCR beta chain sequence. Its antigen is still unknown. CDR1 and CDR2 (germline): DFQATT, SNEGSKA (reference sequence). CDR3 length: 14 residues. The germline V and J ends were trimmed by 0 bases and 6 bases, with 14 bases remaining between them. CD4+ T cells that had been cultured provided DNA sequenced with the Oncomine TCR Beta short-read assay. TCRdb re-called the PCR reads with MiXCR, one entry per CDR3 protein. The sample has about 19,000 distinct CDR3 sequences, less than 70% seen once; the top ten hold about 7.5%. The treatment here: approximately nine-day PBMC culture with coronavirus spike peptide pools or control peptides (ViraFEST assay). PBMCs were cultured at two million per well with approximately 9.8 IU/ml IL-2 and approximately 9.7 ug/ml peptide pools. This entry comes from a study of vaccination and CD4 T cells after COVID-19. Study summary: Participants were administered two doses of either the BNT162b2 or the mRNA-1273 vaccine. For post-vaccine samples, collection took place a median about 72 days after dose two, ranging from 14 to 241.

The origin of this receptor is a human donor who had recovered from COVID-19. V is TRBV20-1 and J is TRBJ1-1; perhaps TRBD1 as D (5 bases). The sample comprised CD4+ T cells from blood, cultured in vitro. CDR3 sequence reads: CSARDRGTQSEAFF. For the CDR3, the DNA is TGCAGTGCTAGAGATCGAGGGACTCAATCTGAAGCTTTCTTT.